This T cell receptor (beta chain) appears in the sequencing data of a study of blood T cell repertoires in COVID-19. Study-wide background: Material from acute and convalescent COVID-19 was sourced from the United States, Italy and Spain. The analysed material was cDNA or gDNA that came from T cells, B-cell-depleted T cells, or PBMCs.

The V gene's germline CDR1 is SEHNR and CDR2 FQNEAQ (reference sequence). This CDR3 has 15 amino acids. V gave up 7 bases and J gave up 3 bases; unmatched junction bases: 11. How the authors handled the data: Reference gene primer amplification yielded estimated nucleated cell counts. Produced via immunoSEQ multiplex PCR; TCRdb's table is partial and in-frame only. V, J and clone size are those of that table, while D and trimming were read from the DNA. The data show about 71,000 clones, 82% seen once. The TCR comes from a woman aged 80 or over with acute or convalescent COVID-19. The rearrangement uses TRBV7-9 and TRBJ2-5, with 7 nucleotides matching TRBD1. The specimen was peripheral blood. DNA of the CDR3: TGTGCCAGCACCACCCTCGGGACAGTCAAAGAGACCCAGTACTTC. It yields the protein CASTTLGTVKETQYF.